The clone carrying this T cell receptor (beta chain) occurred once. The record originates from a study of blood T cell repertoires in COVID-19. Method: immunoSEQ multiplex PCR; TCRdb's copy keeps in-frame clones and lacks some. The sample holds 200,000 to 250,000 clones; roughly 85% are singletons and the top ten take less than 14%. The material sequenced was PBMCs or T cells enriched from blood (not recorded which). The receptor comes from a man aged 25-40 years who had recovered from COVID-19.

CDR3 protein: CASSYSLRSEQYF. DNA for the CDR3: TGTGCCAGCAGTTACTCCCTTAGAAGTGAGCAGTACTTC. V and J are TRBV6-5 and TRBJ2-7; D gene uncertain. Germline V gene lookup returns CDR1 MNHEY and CDR2 SVGAGI. This CDR3 spans 13 amino acids. Trimming removed 0 bases from V and 7 bases from J, with 10 bases in between.